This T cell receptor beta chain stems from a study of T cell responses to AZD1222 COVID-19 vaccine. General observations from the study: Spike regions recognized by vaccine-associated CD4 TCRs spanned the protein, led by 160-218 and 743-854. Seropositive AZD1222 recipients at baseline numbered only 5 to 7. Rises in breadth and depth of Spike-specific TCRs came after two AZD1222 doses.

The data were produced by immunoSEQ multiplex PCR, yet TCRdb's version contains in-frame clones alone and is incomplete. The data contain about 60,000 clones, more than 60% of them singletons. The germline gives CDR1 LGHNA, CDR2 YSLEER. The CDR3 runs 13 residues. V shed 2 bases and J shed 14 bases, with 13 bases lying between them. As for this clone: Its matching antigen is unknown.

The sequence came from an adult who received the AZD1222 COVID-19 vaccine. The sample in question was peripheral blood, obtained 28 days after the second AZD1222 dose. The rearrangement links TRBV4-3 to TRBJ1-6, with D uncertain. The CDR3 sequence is CASSQNRAESLHF. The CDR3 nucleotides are TGCGCCAGCAGCCAAAATAGGGCAGAGTCCCTCCACTTT.